This T cell receptor beta chain appears in the sequencing data of a study of T cell responses to AZD1222 COVID-19 vaccine. Study-level background: Whether given at about 4 or about 12 weeks, second doses were pooled.

General study findings and limits: Receipt of two AZD1222 doses was followed by a rise in Spike-specific TCR breadth and depth. Clonal diversity was possibly underestimated, and white British individuals and females predominated among donors. The CD4 TCRs associated with vaccination extended across spike and predominated at 160-218 and 743-854.

Regarding this clone: The target antigen is unknown.

Profiled with immunoSEQ multiplex PCR; TCRdb holds only in-frame clones, not every one. Of 150,000 to 200,000 clones in the sample, 85% to 90% are singletons; the top ten hold under 8%. Germline V lookup: CDR1 SGHTA, CDR2 FQGNSA. Trimming took 5 bases from V and 5 from J, leaving 16 bases between them. The CDR3 is made up of 15 amino acids. The receptor comes from an adult in good health. This specimen consisted of peripheral blood, obtained on day 0 of AZD1222 vaccination. The chain is built from TRBV7-2 and TRBJ1-5, with D possibly TRBD1 on 5 matching bases. The CDR3 bases are TGTGCCAGCAGCGAACGATGGGGGTCAGATCAGCCCCAGCATTTT. The encoded protein is CASSERWGSDQPQHF.